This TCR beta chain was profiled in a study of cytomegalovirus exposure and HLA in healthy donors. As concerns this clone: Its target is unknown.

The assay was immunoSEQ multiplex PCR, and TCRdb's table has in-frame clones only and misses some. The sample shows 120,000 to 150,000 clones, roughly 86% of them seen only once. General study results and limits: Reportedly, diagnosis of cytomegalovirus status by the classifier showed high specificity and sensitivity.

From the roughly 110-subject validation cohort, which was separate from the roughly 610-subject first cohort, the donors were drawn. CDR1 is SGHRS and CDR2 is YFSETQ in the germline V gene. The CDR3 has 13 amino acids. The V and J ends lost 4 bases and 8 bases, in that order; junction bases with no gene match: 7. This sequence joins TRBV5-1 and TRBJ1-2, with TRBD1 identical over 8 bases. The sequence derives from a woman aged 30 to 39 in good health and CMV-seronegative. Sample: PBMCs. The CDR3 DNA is TGCGCCAGCAGCCCGGACAGGGTCGGGGGCTACACCTTC. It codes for CASSPDRVGGYTF.